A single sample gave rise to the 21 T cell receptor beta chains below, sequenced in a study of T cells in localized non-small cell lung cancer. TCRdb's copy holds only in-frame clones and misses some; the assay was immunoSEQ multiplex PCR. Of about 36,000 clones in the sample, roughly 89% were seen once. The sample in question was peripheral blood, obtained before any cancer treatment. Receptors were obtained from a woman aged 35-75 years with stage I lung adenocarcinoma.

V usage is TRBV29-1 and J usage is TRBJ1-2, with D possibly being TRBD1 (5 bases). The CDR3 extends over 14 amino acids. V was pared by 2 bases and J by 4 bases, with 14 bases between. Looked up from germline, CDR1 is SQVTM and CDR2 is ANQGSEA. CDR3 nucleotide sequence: TGCAGCGTTGAATCGGGGGGGAGAATCTATGGCTACACCTTC. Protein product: CSVESGGRIYGYTF. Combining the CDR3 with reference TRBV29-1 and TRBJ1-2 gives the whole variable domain SAVISQKPSRDICQRGTSLTIQCQVDSQVTMMFWYRQQPGQSLTLIATANQGSEATYESGFVIDKFPISRPNLTFSTLTVSNMSPEDSSIYLCSVESGGRIYGYTFGSGTRLTVV.

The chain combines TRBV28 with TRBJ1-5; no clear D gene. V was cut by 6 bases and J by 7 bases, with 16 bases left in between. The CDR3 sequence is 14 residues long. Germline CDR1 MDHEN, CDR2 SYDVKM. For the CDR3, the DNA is TGTGCCAGCAGCTTACCCCGCGAGGGCCAGCCCCAGCATTTT. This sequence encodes CASSLPREGQPQHF.

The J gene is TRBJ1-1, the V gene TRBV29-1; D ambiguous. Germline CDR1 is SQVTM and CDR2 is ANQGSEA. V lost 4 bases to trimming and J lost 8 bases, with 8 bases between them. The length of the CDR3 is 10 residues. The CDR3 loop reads CSVGWAEAFF. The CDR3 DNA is TGCAGCGTTGGGTGGGCCGAAGCTTTCTTT.

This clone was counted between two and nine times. Written as DNA, the CDR3 is TGTGCCAGCAGCCAAGATTGGGGACAGGCAGAGCAGTACTTC. It yields the protein CASSQDWGQAEQYF. The chain joins TRBV4-2 to TRBJ2-7; 8 positions match TRBD1. V was pared by 0 bases and J by 7 bases, with 5 bases of the junction left unmatched. There are 14 residues in the CDR3. CDR1 is LGHNA and CDR2 is YNFKEQ in the germline V gene.

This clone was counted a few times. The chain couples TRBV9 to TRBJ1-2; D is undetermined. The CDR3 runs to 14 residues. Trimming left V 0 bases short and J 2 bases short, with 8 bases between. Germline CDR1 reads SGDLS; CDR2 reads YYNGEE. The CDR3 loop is CASSVDGQNYGYTF. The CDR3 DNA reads TGTGCCAGCAGCGTAGATGGGCAGAACTATGGCTACACCTTC.

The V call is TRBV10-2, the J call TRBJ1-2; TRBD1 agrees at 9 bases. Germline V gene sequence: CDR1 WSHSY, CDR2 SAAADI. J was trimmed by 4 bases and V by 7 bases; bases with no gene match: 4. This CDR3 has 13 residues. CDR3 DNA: TGCGCCAGCACCGGGACAGGGCGCTATGGCTACACCTTC. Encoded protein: CASTGTGRYGYTF.

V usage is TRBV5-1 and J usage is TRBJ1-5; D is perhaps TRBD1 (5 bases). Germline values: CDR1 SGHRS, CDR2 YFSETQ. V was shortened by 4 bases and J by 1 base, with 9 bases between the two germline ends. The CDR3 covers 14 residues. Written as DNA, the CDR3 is TGCGCCAGCAGCCGGGACTCCAGCAATCAGCCCCAGCATTTT. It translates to CASSRDSSNQPQHF.

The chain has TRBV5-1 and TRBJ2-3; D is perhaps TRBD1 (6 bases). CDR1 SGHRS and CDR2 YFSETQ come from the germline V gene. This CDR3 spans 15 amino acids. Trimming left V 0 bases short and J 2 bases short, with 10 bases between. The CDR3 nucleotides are TGCGCCAGCAGCTTGGAGGGGGTTCACACAGATACGCAGTATTTT. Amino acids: CASSLEGVHTDTQYF.

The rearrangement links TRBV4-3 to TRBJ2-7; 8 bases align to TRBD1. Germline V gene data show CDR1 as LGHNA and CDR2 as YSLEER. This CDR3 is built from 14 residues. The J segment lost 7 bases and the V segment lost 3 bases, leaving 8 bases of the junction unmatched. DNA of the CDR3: TGCGCCAGCAGCCAGCGGACAGGGACCAGGGAGCAGTACTTC. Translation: CASSQRTGTREQYF.

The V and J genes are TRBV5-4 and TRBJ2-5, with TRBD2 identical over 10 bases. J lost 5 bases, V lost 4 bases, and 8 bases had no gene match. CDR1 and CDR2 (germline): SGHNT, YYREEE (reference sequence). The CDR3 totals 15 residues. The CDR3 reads CASSGERGGRETQYF. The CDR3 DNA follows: TGTGCCAGCAGCGGGGAGCGGGGGGGCCGGGAGACCCAGTACTTC. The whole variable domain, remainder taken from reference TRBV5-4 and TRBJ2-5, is ETGVTQSPTHLIKTRGQQVTLRCSSQSGHNTVSWYQQALGQGPQFIFQYYREEENGRGNFPPRFSGLQFPNYSSELNVNALELDDSALYLCASSGERGGRETQYFGPGTRLLVL.

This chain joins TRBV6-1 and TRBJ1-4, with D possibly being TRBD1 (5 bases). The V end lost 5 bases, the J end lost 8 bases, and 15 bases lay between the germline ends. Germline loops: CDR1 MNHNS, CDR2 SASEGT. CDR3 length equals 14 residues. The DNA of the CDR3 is TGTGCCAGCAGTTTTGACCCTCAGGGAGAAAAACTGTTTTTT. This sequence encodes CASSFDPQGEKLFF.

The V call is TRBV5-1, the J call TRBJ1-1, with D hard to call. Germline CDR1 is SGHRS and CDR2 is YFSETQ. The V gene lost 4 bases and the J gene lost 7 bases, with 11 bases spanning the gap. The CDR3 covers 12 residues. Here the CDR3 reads CASSPSGVEAFF. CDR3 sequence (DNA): TGCGCCAGCAGCCCGTCGGGCGTTGAAGCTTTCTTT.

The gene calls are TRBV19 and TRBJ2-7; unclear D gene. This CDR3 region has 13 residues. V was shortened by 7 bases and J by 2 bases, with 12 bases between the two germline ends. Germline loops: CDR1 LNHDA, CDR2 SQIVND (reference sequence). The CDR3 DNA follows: TGTGCCAGTAAATCACGTAACACCTACGAGCAGTACTTC. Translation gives CASKSRNTYEQYF.

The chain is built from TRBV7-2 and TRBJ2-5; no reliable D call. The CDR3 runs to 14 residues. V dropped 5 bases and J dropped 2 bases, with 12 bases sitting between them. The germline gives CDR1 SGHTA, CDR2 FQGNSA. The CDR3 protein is CASSPYGGQETQYF. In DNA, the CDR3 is TGTGCCAGCAGCCCTTATGGCGGTCAAGAGACCCAGTACTTC.

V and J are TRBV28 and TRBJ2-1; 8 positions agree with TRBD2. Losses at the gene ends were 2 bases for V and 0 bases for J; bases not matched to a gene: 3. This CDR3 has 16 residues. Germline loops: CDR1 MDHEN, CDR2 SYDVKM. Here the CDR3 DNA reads TGTGCCAGCAGTTTAACTAGCGGTGGCTCCTACAATGAGCAGTTCTTC. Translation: CASSLTSGGSYNEQFF.

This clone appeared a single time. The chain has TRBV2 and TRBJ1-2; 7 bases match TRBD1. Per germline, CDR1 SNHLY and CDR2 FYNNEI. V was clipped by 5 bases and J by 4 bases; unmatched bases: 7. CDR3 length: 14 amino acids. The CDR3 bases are TGTGCCAGCAGTAGGGACAGTGTATCCTATGGCTACACCTTC. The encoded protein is CASSRDSVSYGYTF.

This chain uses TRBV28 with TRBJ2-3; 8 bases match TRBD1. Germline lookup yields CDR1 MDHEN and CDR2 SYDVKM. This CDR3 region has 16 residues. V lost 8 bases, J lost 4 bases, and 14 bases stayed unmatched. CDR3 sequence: CASGSIGQGRADTQYF. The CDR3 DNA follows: TGTGCCAGCGGTAGTATCGGACAGGGAAGGGCAGATACGCAGTATTTT.

CDR3 nucleotides: TGTGCCAGCAGCCTAGTGGATGAGCAGTTCTTC. The encoded protein is CASSLVDEQFF. The chain has TRBV28 and TRBJ2-1; D is undetermined. From germline, CDR1 is MDHEN and CDR2 SYDVKM. V dropped 6 bases and J dropped 8 bases, with 8 bases sitting between them. CDR3 size: 11 residues. The full variable domain, its missing parts supplied by reference TRBV28 and TRBJ2-1, is DVKVTQSSRYLVKRTGEKVFLECVQDMDHENMFWYRQDPGLGLRLIYFSYDVKMKEKGDIPEGYSVSREKKERFSLILESASTNQTSMYLCASSLVDEQFFGPGTRLTVL.

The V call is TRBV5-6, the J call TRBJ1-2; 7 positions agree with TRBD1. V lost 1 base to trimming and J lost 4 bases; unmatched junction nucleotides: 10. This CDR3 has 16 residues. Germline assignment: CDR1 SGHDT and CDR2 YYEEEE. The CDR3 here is CASSLNGAGGFYGYTF. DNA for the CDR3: TGTGCCAGCAGCTTGAACGGGGCAGGGGGTTTCTATGGCTACACCTTC.

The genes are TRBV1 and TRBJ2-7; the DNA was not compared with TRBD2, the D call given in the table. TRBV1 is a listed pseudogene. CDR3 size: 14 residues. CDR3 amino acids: CTSSQDLLPYEQYF. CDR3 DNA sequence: TGCACCAGCAGCCAAGATCTTCTTCCCTACGAGCAGTACTTC.

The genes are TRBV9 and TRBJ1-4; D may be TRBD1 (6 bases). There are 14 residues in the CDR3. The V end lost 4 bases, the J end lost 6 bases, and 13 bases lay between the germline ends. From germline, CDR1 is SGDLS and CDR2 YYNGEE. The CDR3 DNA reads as TGTGCCAGCAGCCCGGACAGCGGAGATGAAAAACTGTTTTTT. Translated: CASSPDSGDEKLFF.